Only one count was recorded for the clone carrying this TCR beta chain. This record belongs to a study of control samples from healthy donors and cancer patients. TCRdb's table, derived via immunoSEQ multiplex PCR, lists solely in-frame clones and lacks some. The sample consists of 120,000 to 150,000 clones, roughly 89% of them appearing once. Germline CDR1 and CDR2: LNHDA and SQIVND (reference sequence). CDR3 length: 16 amino acids. Material: blood. The chain couples TRBV19 to TRBJ1-6, with D perhaps matching TRBD1 (6 bases). This sequence was found in a man between 18 and 29 years old in good health. The CDR3 bases are TGTGCTGCAAGGGACACAAAGAGCTCCTATAATTCACCCCTCCACTTT. This gives the protein CAARDTKSSYNSPLHF.